This T cell receptor beta chain emerged from a study of CD8 T cells in ankylosing spondylitis. Study-level findings and limits: Seemingly distinctive of ankylosing spondylitis blood was a TCR beta motif formed by eight highly homologous variants. Disease-associated clones were reportedly significantly overrepresented in matched ankylosing spondylitis synovial fluid. Earlier work had already found some motif variants in reactive arthritis synovial fluid and blood.

With respect to this clonotype: Its specificity is not known. The germline gene is not matched at one end of the junction; a read error may be the cause.

Germline-derived CDR1 and CDR2 are DFQATT and SNEGSKA (reference sequence). This CDR3 comprises 16 residues. As the method for making TCR beta libraries, quantitative 5'-RACE with molecular barcodes was used. From the 5' RACE reads, TCRdb called clonotypes with MiXCR, one entry per CDR3 protein. This repertoire shows 300,000 to 350,000 distinct CDR3 sequences, more than 9% found once; its top ten account for roughly 9.5%. This clonotype was sampled from a female donor with ankylosing spondylitis or in good health (not recorded which). This chain uses TRBV20-1 with TRBJ2-7, with 14 nucleotides matching TRBD2. Sequenced input: blood, either unsorted or a sorted T cell fraction (not recorded which). CDR3 loop: CCARALIGLAGGEQYF. The CDR3 nucleotides read TGCTGTGCTAGAGCCCTAATAGGACTAGCGGGAGGCGAGCAGTACTTC.